The text below deals with one T cell receptor beta chain. This entry comes from a study of human T cells and chemical hapten exposure. Stated time point: patch test 1, 2 weeks after DPC sensitization. Treatment in this sample: therapeutic diphenylcyclopropenone sensitization with weekly scalp DPC. TCRdb reanalysed the RACE reads using MiXCR and keeps one entry per CDR3 protein. Of roughly 70,000 distinct CDR3 sequences listed, about 31% are singletons. The source was whole blood, collected in connection with sensitization to the hapten diphenylcyclopropenone (DPC). This clonotype was sampled from a man aged 40-49 years with alopecia areata. Some clones in this sample may be carry-over from other donors' samples.

CDR3 nucleotide sequence: TGTGCCAGCAGTTACGGGGGACTAGCTACGGATACGCAGTATTTT. Residues: CASSYGGLATDTQYF. The chain carries TRBV6-2 or TRBV6-3 and TRBJ2-3, with 9 bases lining up with TRBD2. The CDR3 extends over 15 amino acids. V trimming: 2 bases; J trimming: 6 bases; junction bases outside the gene matches: 6. Germline V gene lookup returns CDR1 MNHEY and CDR2 SVGEGT.